This T cell receptor (beta chain) is drawn from a study of OX40 agonist ivuxolimab in advanced cancers. Broader study findings: With doses of 0.1-3.0 mg/kg, partial responders showed among the lowest clonal expansion.

The assay was immunoSEQ multiplex PCR, and TCRdb's table has in-frame clones only and misses some. In the table there are tens of thousands of clones, roughly 90% of which are singletons. Worth noting for this clone: Its antigen is unknown.

In germline, CDR1 is SGHNT, CDR2 YYREEE (reference sequence). The CDR3 is made up of 16 amino acids. With 5 bases clipped from V and 6 bases from J, the junction kept 11 bases outside the gene matches. Exclusion applied to patients with autoimmune disease history or systemic immunosuppression. The specimen was CD4+ or CD8+ T cells sorted from blood, collected in a trial of the OX40 agonist ivuxolimab. The receptor's source is an adult with an advanced solid tumor such as melanoma, head and neck, liver or kidney cancer. The gene calls are TRBV5-4 and TRBJ2-1, with 10 bases fitting TRBD2. CDR3 amino acids: CASRDAGLAFGNEQFF. DNA for the CDR3: TGTGCCAGCAGGGACGCGGGACTAGCGTTTGGCAATGAGCAGTTCTTC.